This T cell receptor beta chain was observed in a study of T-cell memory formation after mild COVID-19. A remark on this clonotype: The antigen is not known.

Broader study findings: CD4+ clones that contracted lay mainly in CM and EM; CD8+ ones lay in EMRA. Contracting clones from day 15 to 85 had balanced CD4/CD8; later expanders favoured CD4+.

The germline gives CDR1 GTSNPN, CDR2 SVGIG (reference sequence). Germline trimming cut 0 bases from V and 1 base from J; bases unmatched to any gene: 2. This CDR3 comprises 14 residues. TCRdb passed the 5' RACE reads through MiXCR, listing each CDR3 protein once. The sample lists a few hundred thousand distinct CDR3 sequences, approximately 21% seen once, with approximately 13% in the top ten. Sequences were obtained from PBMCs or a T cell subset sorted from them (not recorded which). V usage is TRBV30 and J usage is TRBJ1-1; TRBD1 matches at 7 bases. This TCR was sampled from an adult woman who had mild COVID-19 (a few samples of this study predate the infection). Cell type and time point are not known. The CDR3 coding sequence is TGTGCCTGGAGTGTAGGGACAGCGAACACTGAAGCTTTCTTT. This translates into CAWSVGTANTEAFF.